This TCR beta chain stems from a study of OX40 agonist ivuxolimab in advanced cancers. Looking at the study overall: Patient treatment consisted of intravenous ivuxolimab administration every 2 weeks at 0.01 to 10 mg/kg. The group had a mean age of around 64 years, ranged from roughly 23 to 90, and was 80% to 90% male. General study results and limits: Some of the nonresponding patients also showed low levels of normalized T-cell clonal expansion. CD4+ and CD8+ blood T cells expanded clonally by week 6 at 0.1 to 3.0 mg/kg.

Remarks on this clone: Its matching antigen is unknown.

The repertoire was sequenced with immunoSEQ multiplex PCR; TCRdb's copy has only in-frame clones and lacks some. The repertoire consists of tens of thousands of clones, with about nine tenths occurring once and the leading ten covering approximately 1.3%. The material sequenced was CD4+ or CD8+ T cells sorted from blood, taken in a trial of the OX40 agonist ivuxolimab. The TCR was taken from an adult with an advanced solid tumor such as melanoma, head and neck, liver or kidney cancer.

The CDR3 DNA sequence: TGCGCCAGCAGCCCCGACACCTCTAATGAAAAACTGTTTTTT. This encodes CASSPDTSNEKLFF. This chain links TRBV5-1 with TRBJ1-4; D gene uncertain. The CDR3 spans 14 residues. CDR1 is SGHRS and CDR2 is YFSETQ in the germline V gene. V shed 4 bases and J shed 3 bases, with 10 bases lying between them. Full variable domain (missing parts from reference TRBV5-1 and TRBJ1-4): KAGVTQTPRYLIKTRGQQVTLSCSPISGHRSVSWYQQTPGQGLQFLFEYFSETQRNKGNFPGRFSGRQFSNSRSEMNVSTLELGDSALYLCASSPDTSNEKLFFGSGTQLSVL.